The sequence of this T cell receptor beta chain was determined in a study of monozygotic twins with inflammatory bowel disease. CDR3 length equals 14 residues. Looked up from germline, CDR1 is SGHTA and CDR2 is FQGNSA. TCRdb reprocessed the 5' RACE reads; each CDR3 protein has one entry and no DNA is given. The specimen's table records some 150,000 distinct CDR3 sequences. The J gene is TRBJ2-5, the V gene TRBV7-2; TCRdb lists TRBD1, though no DNA is available to test this call. The sequence was collected from a human donor with ulcerative colitis or Crohn's disease, or a healthy co-twin of an affected twin (not recorded which). Sequencing was performed on blood. CDR3 protein: CASSLNQGHETQYF.